These T cell receptor beta chains were read from a single sample in a study of T-cell memory formation after mild COVID-19. A single record per CDR3 protein comes from TCRdb applying MiXCR to the 5' RACE reads. The table lists 400,000 to 500,000 distinct CDR3 sequences, more than 15% of them singletons. Material: PBMCs or a T cell subset sorted from them (not recorded which). The receptors here all came from a man younger than 30 who had mild COVID-19 (a few samples of this study predate the infection). Cell type and time point are not known. Each CDR3 is given with its conserved first and last residue. A D gene is named only where the DNA matches it firmly. Expanded clones are given a class, and other clones once, few, many or no size at all.

d_gene: .
abundance: .
v_gene: TRBV12-3/TRBV12-4
j_gene: TRBJ1-6
len: 12
CDR3nt: TGTGCCAGCAGTTTACCGGGGACACCCCTCCACTTT
CDR3aa: CASSLPGTPLHF

d_gene: TRBD2
abundance: few
v_gene: TRBV10-3
j_gene: TRBJ2-7
len: 16
CDR3nt: TGTGCCATCAGTGGATCGACTAGCGGGGGGTCCTACGAGCAGTACTTC
CDR3aa: CAISGSTSGGSYEQYF

d_gene: TRBD2
abundance: few
v_gene: TRBV9
j_gene: TRBJ2-1
len: 15
CDR3nt: TGTGCCAGCAGCGTCGGTTCCGGGGGGGCCGATGAGCAGTTCTTC
CDR3aa: CASSVGSGGADEQFF

d_gene: .
abundance: .
v_gene: TRBV6-2/TRBV6-3
j_gene: TRBJ1-5
len: 14
CDR3nt: TGTGCCAGCAGTTACGAACAGGGAATTCAGCCCCAGCATTTT
CDR3aa: CASSYEQGIQPQHF

d_gene: .
abundance: .
v_gene: TRBV5-1
j_gene: TRBJ2-3
len: 14
CDR3nt: TGCGCCAGCAGCTTGGGGCCCACAACAGATACGCAGTATTTT
CDR3aa: CASSLGPTTDTQYF

d_gene: .
abundance: .
v_gene: TRBV12-3/TRBV12-4
j_gene: TRBJ2-7
len: 12
CDR3nt: TGTGCCAGCAGTTTTCAGGTGGGCGAGCAGTACTTC
CDR3aa: CASSFQVGEQYF

d_gene: .
abundance: .
v_gene: TRBV11-2
j_gene: TRBJ2-2
len: 15
CDR3nt: TGTGCCAGCAACTGGCAGGGGACGAACACCGGGGAGCTGTTTTTT
CDR3aa: CASNWQGTNTGELFF

d_gene: TRBD2
abundance: few
v_gene: TRBV9
j_gene: TRBJ2-3
len: 16
CDR3nt: TGTGCCAGCAGCGGACTAGCGGGGCTCCCCACAGATACGCAGTATTTT
CDR3aa: CASSGLAGLPTDTQYF

d_gene: .
abundance: .
v_gene: TRBV20-1
j_gene: TRBJ1-2
len: 13
CDR3nt: TGCAGTGCTAGAAGGGGGGTAGGTTATGGCTACACCTTC
CDR3aa: CSARRGVGYGYTF

d_gene: .
abundance: few
v_gene: TRBV3-1
j_gene: TRBJ2-4
len: 13
CDR3nt: TGTGCCAGCAGCCAAGAGCCCAGAAACATTCAGTACTTC
CDR3aa: CASSQEPRNIQYF

d_gene: .
abundance: once
v_gene: TRBV12-3/TRBV12-4
j_gene: TRBJ2-1
len: 15
CDR3nt: TGTGCCAGCAGTTTGAGAGGCAGTTCGTTGAATGAGCAGTTCTTC
CDR3aa: CASSLRGSSLNEQFF

d_gene: TRBD1
abundance: .
v_gene: TRBV15
j_gene: TRBJ2-7
len: 18
CDR3nt: TGTGCCACCAGCAGAGGGCCCCGACCGACAGGGGGCCCCTACGAGCAGTACTTC
CDR3aa: CATSRGPRPTGGPYEQYF

d_gene: .
abundance: .
v_gene: TRBV7-9
j_gene: TRBJ2-5
len: 15
CDR3nt: TGTGCCAGCAGCCTAGGTGGGGTGCTCCAAGAGACCCAGTACTTC
CDR3aa: CASSLGGVLQETQYF

d_gene: TRBD1
abundance: .
v_gene: TRBV6-5
j_gene: TRBJ1-6
len: 15
CDR3nt: TGTGCCAGCAGTTACGGGGGGACAGGGGATTCACCCCTCCACTTT
CDR3aa: CASSYGGTGDSPLHF

d_gene: .
abundance: .
v_gene: TRBV5-1
j_gene: TRBJ2-3
len: 16
CDR3nt: TGCGCCAGCAGTCCGACAGGCGTCCCTAGCACAGATACGCAGTATTTT
CDR3aa: CASSPTGVPSTDTQYF

d_gene: TRBD1
abundance: .
v_gene: TRBV9
j_gene: TRBJ2-7
len: 15
CDR3nt: TGTGCCAGCAGCGGTGGGACAGGGGTAACCTACGAGCAGTACTTC
CDR3aa: CASSGGTGVTYEQYF

d_gene: .
abundance: .
v_gene: TRBV9
j_gene: TRBJ2-1
len: 15
CDR3nt: TGTGCCAGCAGCGTCCGCGGGGGCCGCCTCGATGAGCAGTTCTTC
CDR3aa: CASSVRGGRLDEQFF

d_gene: TRBD2
abundance: few
v_gene: TRBV28
j_gene: TRBJ2-5
len: 14
CDR3nt: TGTGCCAGCATTGATAGCGGGAGAGAAGAGACCCAGTACTTC
CDR3aa: CASIDSGREETQYF

d_gene: TRBD1
abundance: few
v_gene: TRBV29-1
j_gene: TRBJ2-7
len: 13
CDR3nt: TGCAGCGTTGTAGGACAGGATGCCTACGAGCAGTACTTC
CDR3aa: CSVVGQDAYEQYF

d_gene: TRBD2
abundance: many
v_gene: TRBV5-1
j_gene: TRBJ2-2
len: 14
CDR3nt: TGCGCCAGCAGCCAGGGACCGGGAGGCGGGGAGCTGTTTTTT
CDR3aa: CASSQGPGGGELFF

d_gene: .
abundance: few
v_gene: TRBV20-1
j_gene: TRBJ1-1
len: 14
CDR3nt: TGCAGTGCTAGAGATCGTAGGGGGAACACTGAAGCTTTCTTT
CDR3aa: CSARDRRGNTEAFF

d_gene: .
abundance: .
v_gene: TRBV7-6
j_gene: TRBJ2-7
len: 15
CDR3nt: TGTGCCAGCAGCGTTGTGGCAGGGTTATCCTACGAGCAGTACTTC
CDR3aa: CASSVVAGLSYEQYF

d_gene: .
abundance: many
v_gene: TRBV4-1
j_gene: TRBJ2-7
len: 15
CDR3nt: TGCGCCAGCAGCCAAGTGGAACTAGCCATCTACGAGCAGTACTTC
CDR3aa: CASSQVELAIYEQYF

d_gene: .
abundance: few
v_gene: TRBV7-9
j_gene: TRBJ2-5
len: 15
CDR3nt: TGTGCCAGCAGCAACTGGGGACCTACCCAAGAGACCCAGTACTTC
CDR3aa: CASSNWGPTQETQYF

d_gene: .
abundance: .
v_gene: TRBV2
j_gene: TRBJ2-4
len: 12
CDR3nt: TGTGCCAGCAGCCCGCGGCCGGTCATTCAGTACTTC
CDR3aa: CASSPRPVIQYF

d_gene: .
abundance: .
v_gene: TRBV6-6
j_gene: TRBJ2-3
len: 15
CDR3nt: TGTGCCAGCAGTTACTCGAACATCGTAGGGACTACGCAGTATTTT
CDR3aa: CASSYSNIVGTTQYF

d_gene: .
abundance: .
v_gene: TRBV4-2
j_gene: TRBJ1-2
len: 16
CDR3nt: TGTGCCAGCAGCCAAGATCTTAGTCCGGGTAACTATGGCTACACCTTC
CDR3aa: CASSQDLSPGNYGYTF

d_gene: .
abundance: few
v_gene: TRBV9
j_gene: TRBJ2-6
len: 19
CDR3nt: TGTGCCAGCAGCCCCCGAGGGCAGGGGCGGGAGTCTGGGGCCAACGTCCTGACTTTC
CDR3aa: CASSPRGQGRESGANVLTF

d_gene: .
abundance: few
v_gene: TRBV7-6
j_gene: TRBJ2-5
len: 14
CDR3nt: TGTGCCAGCAGCCCGACAAGGGTTCAAGAGACCCAGTACTTC
CDR3aa: CASSPTRVQETQYF

d_gene: .
abundance: .
v_gene: TRBV7-9
j_gene: TRBJ1-2
len: 14
CDR3nt: TGTGCCAGCAGCTTAGAGGACGGAGACTATGGCTACACCTTC
CDR3aa: CASSLEDGDYGYTF

d_gene: TRBD2
abundance: few
v_gene: TRBV9
j_gene: TRBJ2-5
len: 15
CDR3nt: TGTGCCAGCAGCACATACTTAGCGGGGGAGAAGACCCAGTACTTC
CDR3aa: CASSTYLAGEKTQYF

d_gene: TRBD1
abundance: few
v_gene: TRBV19
j_gene: TRBJ1-2
len: 15
CDR3nt: TGTGCCAGTAGCGCGGGACAGCGGATAAACTATGGCTACACCTTC
CDR3aa: CASSAGQRINYGYTF

d_gene: TRBD1
abundance: many
v_gene: TRBV4-1
j_gene: TRBJ1-5
len: 16
CDR3nt: TGCGCCAGCAGCCAAGGACAGGGGGCCGGCAATCAGCCCCAGCATTTT
CDR3aa: CASSQGQGAGNQPQHF

d_gene: .
abundance: .
v_gene: TRBV7-9
j_gene: TRBJ2-2
len: 16
CDR3nt: TGTGCCAGCAGCCCCAACAGGGTCAGCAACACCGGGGAGCTGTTTTTT
CDR3aa: CASSPNRVSNTGELFF

d_gene: TRBD1
abundance: .
v_gene: TRBV29-1
j_gene: TRBJ2-5
len: 12
CDR3nt: TGCAGCGCCGGGACAGGGCTAAAGACCCAGTACTTC
CDR3aa: CSAGTGLKTQYF

d_gene: .
abundance: few
v_gene: TRBV4-1
j_gene: TRBJ2-1
len: 13
CDR3nt: TGCGCCAGCAGCGATGGACAGTACAATGAGCAGTTCTTC
CDR3aa: CASSDGQYNEQFF

d_gene: .
abundance: .
v_gene: TRBV9
j_gene: TRBJ1-5
len: 15
CDR3nt: TGTGCCAGCAGCGTAGAAGGGACAACTTATCAGCCCCAGCATTTT
CDR3aa: CASSVEGTTYQPQHF